The sequence of this T cell receptor beta chain was determined in a study of Ad26.COV2.S vaccination and SARS-CoV-2 variants. Study-wide background: Donor was one of the participants in the Ad26.COV2.S arm of the COV1001 trial. Dosing was one shot or two shots 56 days apart. General study findings and limits: Across vaccine and placebo recipients, the breadth of non-spike TCRs was similar.

The table lists this clone with a count of one. Its antigen is not identified. Profiled with immunoSEQ multiplex PCR; TCRdb holds only in-frame clones, not every one. This sample yields hundreds of thousands of clones, of which around 89% are seen a single time; about 6.4% belongs to the top ten. The treatment: over 15 received Ad26.COV2.S at low or high dose, single or two shots; about 5 received placebo; per-sample allocation not given. Sampling was performed 63 days after the first vaccine or placebo injection. As its vector, the vaccine had Ad26, which expressed Wuhan-strain SARS-CoV-2 spike. Losses at the gene ends were 7 bases for V and 1 base for J; bases not matched to a gene: 10. This CDR3 has 15 amino acids. Germline V gene sequence: CDR1 SGHVS, CDR2 FNYEAQ.

The rearrangement joins TRBV7-6 to TRBJ2-7, with TRBD2 identical over 7 bases. The source material was peripheral blood, sampled in a trial of Ad26.COV2.S vaccine versus placebo. The sequence came from a person between 18 and 65 years old who received the Ad26.COV2.S COVID-19 vaccine or a placebo. The CDR3 DNA sequence: TGTGCCAGCACCCCAGCGGGAACCAGATCCTACGAGCAGTACTTC. It yields the protein CASTPAGTRSYEQYF.